The T cell receptor beta chain under discussion was sequenced for a study of human T cells and chemical hapten exposure. Study-level information: Patients' scalps got diphenylcyclopropenone weekly throughout the roughly 23-week study. The patch tests put 0.01% DPC on the skin of the upper back and were read 6 days later.

Time point noted: patch test 1, 2 weeks after DPC sensitization. The treatment is: therapeutic diphenylcyclopropenone sensitization with weekly scalp DPC. TCRdb reanalysed the RACE reads using MiXCR and keeps one entry per CDR3 protein. The sample has 300,000 to 450,000 distinct CDR3 sequences, roughly 4.8% seen once. The CDR3 covers 14 residues. Trimming left V 5 bases short and J 6 bases short, with 19 bases between. In germline, CDR1 is GTSNPN, CDR2 SVGIG (reference sequence). This clonotype was counted only a few times. Sequencing was performed on whole blood, taken in connection with sensitization to the hapten diphenylcyclopropenone (DPC). The source of this sequence is a woman in her forties or fifties with alopecia areata. Some clones in this sample may be carry-over from other donors' samples. This sequence joins TRBV30 and TRBJ1-1; D is undetermined. For the CDR3, the DNA is TGTGCCTGGGAAGTGCCGGAGATGAGGGCTGAAGCTTTCTTT. It encodes CAWEVPEMRAEAFF.